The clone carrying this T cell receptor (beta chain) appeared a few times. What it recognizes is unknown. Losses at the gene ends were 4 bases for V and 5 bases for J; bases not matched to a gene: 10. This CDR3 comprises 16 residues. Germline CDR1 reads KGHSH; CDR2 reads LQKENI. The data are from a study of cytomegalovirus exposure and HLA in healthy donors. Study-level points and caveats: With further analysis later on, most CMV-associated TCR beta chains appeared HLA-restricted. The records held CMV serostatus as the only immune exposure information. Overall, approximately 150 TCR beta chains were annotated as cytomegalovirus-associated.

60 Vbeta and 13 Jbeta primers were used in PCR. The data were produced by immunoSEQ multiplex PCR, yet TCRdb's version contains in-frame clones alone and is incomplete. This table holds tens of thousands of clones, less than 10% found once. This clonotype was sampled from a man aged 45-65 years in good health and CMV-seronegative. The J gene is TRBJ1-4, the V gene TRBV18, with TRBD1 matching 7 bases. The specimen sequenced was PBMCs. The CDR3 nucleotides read TGTGCCAGCTCACTGCACCGGGCAGGGGGGAATGAAAAACTGTTTTTT. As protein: CASSLHRAGGNEKLFF.